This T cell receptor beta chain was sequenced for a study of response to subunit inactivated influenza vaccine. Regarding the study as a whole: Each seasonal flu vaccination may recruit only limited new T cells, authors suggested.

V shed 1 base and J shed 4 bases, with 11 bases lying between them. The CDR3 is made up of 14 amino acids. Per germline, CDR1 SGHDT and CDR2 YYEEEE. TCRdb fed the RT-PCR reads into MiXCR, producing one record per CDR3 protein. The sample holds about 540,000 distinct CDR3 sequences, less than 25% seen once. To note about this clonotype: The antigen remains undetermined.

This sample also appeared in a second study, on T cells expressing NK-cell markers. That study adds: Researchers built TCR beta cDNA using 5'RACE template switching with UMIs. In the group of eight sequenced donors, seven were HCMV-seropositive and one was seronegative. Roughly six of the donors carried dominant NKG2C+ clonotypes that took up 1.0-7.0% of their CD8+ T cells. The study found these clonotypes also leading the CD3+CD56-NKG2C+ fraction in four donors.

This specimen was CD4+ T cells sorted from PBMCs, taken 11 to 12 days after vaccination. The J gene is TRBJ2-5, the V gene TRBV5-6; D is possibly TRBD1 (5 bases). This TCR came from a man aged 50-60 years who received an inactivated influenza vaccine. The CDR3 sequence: CASSLSGIGETQYF. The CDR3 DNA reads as TGTGCCAGCAGCTTGTCAGGGATCGGAGAGACCCAGTACTTC.